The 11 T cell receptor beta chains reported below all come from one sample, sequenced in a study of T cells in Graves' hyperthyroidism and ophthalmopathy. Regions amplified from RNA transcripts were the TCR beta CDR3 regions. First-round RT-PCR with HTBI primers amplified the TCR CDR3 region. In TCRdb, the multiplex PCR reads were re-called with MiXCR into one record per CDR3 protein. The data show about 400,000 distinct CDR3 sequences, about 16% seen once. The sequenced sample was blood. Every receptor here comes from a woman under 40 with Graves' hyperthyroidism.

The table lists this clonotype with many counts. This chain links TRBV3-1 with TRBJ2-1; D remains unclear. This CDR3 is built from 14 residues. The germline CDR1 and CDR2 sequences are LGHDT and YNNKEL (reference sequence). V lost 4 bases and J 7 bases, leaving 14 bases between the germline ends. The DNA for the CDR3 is TGTGCCAGCAGCCTTCCCGGGCCCTGGAATGAGCAGTTCTTC. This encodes CASSLPGPWNEQFF.

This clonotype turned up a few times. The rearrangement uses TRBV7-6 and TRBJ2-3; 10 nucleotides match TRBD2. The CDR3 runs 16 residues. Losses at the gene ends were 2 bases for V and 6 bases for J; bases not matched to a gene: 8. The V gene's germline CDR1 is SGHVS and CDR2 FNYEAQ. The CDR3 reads CASSLMASGSGDTQYF. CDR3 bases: TGTGCCAGCAGCTTAATGGCTAGCGGGAGTGGGGATACGCAGTATTTT.

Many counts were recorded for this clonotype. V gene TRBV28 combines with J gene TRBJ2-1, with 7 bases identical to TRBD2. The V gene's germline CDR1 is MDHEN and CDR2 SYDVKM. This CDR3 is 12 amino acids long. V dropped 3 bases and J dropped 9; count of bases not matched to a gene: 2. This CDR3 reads CASSLGRVEQFF. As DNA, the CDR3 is TGTGCCAGCAGTTTGGGGAGGGTTGAGCAGTTCTTC.

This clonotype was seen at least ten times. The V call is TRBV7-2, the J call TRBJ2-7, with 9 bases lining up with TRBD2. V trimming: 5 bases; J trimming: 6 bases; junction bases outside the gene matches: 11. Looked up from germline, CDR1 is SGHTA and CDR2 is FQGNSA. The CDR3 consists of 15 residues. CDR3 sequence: CASSRRTSGPSEQYF. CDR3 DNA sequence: TGTGCCAGCAGCCGACGAACTAGCGGGCCCTCCGAGCAGTACTTC.

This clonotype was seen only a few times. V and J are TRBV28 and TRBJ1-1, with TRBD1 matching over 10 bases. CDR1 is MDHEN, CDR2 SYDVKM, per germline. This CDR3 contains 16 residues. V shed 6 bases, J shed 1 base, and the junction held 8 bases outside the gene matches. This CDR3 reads CASSIAGTGANTEAFF. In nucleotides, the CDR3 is TGTGCCAGCAGCATCGCCGGGACAGGGGCGAACACTGAAGCTTTCTTT. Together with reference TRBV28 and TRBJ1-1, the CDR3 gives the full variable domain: DVKVTQSSRYLVKRTGEKVFLECVQDMDHENMFWYRQDPGLGLRLIYFSYDVKMKEKGDIPEGYSVSREKKERFSLILESASTNQTSMYLCASSIAGTGANTEAFFGQGTRLTVV.

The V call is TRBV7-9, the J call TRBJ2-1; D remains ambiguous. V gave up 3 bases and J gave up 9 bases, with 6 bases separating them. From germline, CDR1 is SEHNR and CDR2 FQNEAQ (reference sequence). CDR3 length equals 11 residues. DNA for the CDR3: TGTGCCAGCAGCTTCATCTTTGAGCAGTTCTTC. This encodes CASSFIFEQFF.

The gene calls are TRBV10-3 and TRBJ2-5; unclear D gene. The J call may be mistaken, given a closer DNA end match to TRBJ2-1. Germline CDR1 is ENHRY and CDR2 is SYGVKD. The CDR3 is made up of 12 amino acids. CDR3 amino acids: CAISHSQETQFF. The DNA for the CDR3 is TGTGCCATCAGTCACAGCCAAGAGACCCAGTTCTTC.

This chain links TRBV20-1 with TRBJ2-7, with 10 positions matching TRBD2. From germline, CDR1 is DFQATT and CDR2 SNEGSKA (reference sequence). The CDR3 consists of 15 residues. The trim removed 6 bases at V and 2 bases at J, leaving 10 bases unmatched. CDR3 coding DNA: TGCAGTGCCGACATCCTAGCGGGAGCTACCTACGAGCAGTACTTC. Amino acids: CSADILAGATYEQYF.

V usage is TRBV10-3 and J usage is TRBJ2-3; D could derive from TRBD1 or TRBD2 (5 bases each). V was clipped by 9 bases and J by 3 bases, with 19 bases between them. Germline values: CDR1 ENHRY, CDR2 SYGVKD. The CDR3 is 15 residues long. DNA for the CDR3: TGTGCCATGGGGACGAAAGACAGCAGTACAGATACGCAGTATTTT. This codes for CAMGTKDSSTDTQYF.

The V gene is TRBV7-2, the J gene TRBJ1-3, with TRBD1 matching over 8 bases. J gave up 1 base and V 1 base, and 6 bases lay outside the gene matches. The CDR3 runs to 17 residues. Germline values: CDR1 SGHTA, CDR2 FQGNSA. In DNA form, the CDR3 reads TGTGCCAGCAGCTTAGTAGGGACAGGCGAATCTGGAAACACCATATATTTT. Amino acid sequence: CASSLVGTGESGNTIYF.

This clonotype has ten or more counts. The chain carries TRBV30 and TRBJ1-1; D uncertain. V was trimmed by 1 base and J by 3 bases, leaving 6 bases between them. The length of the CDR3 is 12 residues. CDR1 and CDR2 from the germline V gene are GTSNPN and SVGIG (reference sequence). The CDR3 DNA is TGTGCCTGGAGTGGGACCTACACTGAAGCTTTCTTT. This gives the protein CAWSGTYTEAFF.